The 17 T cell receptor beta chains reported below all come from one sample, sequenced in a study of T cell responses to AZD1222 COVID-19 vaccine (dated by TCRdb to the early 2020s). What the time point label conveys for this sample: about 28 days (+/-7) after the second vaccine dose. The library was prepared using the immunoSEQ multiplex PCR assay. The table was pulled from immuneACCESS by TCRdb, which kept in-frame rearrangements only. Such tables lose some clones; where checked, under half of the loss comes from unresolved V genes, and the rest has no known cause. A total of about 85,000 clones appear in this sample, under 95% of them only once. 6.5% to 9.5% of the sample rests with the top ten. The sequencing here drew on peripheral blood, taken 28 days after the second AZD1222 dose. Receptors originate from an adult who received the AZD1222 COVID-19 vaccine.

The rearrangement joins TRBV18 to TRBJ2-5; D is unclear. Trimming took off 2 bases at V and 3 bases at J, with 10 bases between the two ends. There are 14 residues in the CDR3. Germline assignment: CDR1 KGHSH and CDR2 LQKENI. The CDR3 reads CASSPGTRKETQYF. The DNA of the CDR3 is TGTGCCAGCTCACCAGGTACCAGGAAAGAGACCCAGTACTTC.

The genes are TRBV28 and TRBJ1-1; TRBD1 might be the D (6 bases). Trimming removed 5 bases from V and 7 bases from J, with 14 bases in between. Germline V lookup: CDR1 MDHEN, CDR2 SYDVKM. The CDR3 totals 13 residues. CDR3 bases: TGTGCCAGCAGTCCCCGGACAGCCAGTGAAGCTTTCTTT. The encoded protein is CASSPRTASEAFF.

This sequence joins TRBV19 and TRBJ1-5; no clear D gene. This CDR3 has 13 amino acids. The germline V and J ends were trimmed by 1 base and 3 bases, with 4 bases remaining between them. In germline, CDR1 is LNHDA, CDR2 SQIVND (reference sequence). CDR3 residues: CASSIVANQPQHF. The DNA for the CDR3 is TGTGCCAGTAGTATAGTGGCCAATCAGCCCCAGCATTTT.

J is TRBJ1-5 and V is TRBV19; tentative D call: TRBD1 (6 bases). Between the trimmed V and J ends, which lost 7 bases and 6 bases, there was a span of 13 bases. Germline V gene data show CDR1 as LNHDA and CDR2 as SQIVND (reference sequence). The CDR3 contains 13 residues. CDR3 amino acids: CASTVDSFQPQHF. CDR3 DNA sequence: TGTGCCAGTACCGTGGACAGCTTTCAGCCCCAGCATTTT.

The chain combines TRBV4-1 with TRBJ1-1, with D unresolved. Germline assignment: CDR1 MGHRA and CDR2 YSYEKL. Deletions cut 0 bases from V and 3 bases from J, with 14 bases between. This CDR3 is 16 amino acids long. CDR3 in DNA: TGCGCCAGCAGCCAAGAAGTTGCCCGTGGGGACACTGAAGCTTTCTTT. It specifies CASSQEVARGDTEAFF.

Written as DNA, the CDR3 is TGTGCCAGCCTCTACAGCGGCACCGGGGAGCTGTTTTTT. Translating gives CASLYSGTGELFF. This chain links TRBV6-5 with TRBJ2-2, with a possible D match to TRBD2 (5 bases). Germline V gene lookup returns CDR1 MNHEY and CDR2 SVGAGI. The CDR3 is made up of 13 amino acids. Trimming removed 8 bases from V and 4 bases from J, with 11 bases in between.

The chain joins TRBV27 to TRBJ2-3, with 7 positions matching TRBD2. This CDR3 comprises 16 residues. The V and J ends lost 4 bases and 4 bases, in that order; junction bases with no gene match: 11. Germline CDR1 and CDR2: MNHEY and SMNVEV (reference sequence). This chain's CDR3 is CASSSLRREPPDTQYF. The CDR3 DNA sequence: TGTGCCAGCAGTTCCCTTAGGCGGGAGCCCCCAGATACGCAGTATTTT.

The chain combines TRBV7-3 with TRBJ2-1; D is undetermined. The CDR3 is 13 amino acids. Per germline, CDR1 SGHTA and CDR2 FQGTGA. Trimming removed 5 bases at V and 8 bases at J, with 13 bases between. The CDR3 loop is CASSPLFVDEQFF. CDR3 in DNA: TGTGCCAGCAGCCCCCTTTTTGTTGATGAGCAGTTCTTC.

The DNA of the CDR3 is TGCGCCAGCAGCCCACCCGGGACTAGCGGACGCAATGAGCAGTTCTTC. It yields the protein CASSPPGTSGRNEQFF. The V gene is TRBV4-1, the J gene TRBJ2-1; the match to TRBD2 covers 11 bases. The CDR3 consists of 16 residues. From germline, CDR1 is MGHRA and CDR2 YSYEKL. V shed 4 bases, J shed 6 bases, and the junction held 8 bases outside the gene matches.

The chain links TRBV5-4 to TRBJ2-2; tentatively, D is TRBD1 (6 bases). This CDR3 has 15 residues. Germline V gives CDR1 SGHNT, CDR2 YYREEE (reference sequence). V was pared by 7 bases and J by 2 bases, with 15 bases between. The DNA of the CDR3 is TGTGCCAGCGCTTGGGGCAGGGGTAACACCGGGGAGCTGTTTTTT. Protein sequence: CASAWGRGNTGELFF.

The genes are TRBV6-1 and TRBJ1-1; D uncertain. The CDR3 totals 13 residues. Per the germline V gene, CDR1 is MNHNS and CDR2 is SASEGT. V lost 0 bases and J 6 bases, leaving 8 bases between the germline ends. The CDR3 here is CASSEASRSEAFF. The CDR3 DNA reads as TGTGCCAGCAGTGAAGCGAGCAGGTCTGAAGCTTTCTTT.

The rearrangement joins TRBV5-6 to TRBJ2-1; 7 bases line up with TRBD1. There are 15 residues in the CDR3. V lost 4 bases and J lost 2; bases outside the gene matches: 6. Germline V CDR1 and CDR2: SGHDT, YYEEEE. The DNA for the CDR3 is TGTGCCAGCAGCAGTACAGGGGCTCCCTACAATGAGCAGTTCTTC. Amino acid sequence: CASSSTGAPYNEQFF.

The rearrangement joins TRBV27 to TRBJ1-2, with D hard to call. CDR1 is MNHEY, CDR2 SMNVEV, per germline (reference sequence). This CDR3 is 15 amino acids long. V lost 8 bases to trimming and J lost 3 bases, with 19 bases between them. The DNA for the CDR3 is TGTGCCAGCGGAGTTTTAAACAGAGCCCACTATGGCTACACCTTC. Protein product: CASGVLNRAHYGYTF.

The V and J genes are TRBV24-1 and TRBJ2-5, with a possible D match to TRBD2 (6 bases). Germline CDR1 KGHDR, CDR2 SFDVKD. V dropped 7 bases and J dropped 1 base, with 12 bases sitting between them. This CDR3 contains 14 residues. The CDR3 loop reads CATSKAGIQETQYF. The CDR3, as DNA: TGTGCCACCAGCAAGGCGGGGATCCAAGAGACCCAGTACTTC.

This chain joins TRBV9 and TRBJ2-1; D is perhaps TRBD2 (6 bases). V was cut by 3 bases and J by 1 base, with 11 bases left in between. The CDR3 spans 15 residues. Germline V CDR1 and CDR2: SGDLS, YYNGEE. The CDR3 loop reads CASSATGSSYNEQFF. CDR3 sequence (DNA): TGTGCCAGCAGCGCAACCGGGAGTTCCTACAATGAGCAGTTCTTC. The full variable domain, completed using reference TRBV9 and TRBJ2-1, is DSGVTQTPKHLITATGQRVTLRCSPRSGDLSVYWYQQSLDQGLQFLIQYYNGEERAKGNILERFSAQQFPDLHSELNLSSLELGDSALYFCASSATGSSYNEQFFGPGTRLTVL.

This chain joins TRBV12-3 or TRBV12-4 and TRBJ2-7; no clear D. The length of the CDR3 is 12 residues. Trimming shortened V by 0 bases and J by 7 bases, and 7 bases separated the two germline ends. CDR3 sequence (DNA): TGTGCCAGCAGTTTAGCGGGGTCTGAGCAGTACTTC. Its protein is CASSLAGSEQYF.

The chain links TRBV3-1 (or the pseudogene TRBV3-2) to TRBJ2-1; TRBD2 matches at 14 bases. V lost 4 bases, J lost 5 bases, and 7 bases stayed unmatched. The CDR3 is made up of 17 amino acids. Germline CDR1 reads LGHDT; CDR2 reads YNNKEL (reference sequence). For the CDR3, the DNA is TGTGCCAGCAGCCCCGGACTAGCGGGAGGCCTCAACAATGAGCAGTTCTTC. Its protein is CASSPGLAGGLNNEQFF.